Detailed here is one TCR beta chain. This clonotype was observed many times. Its recognized antigen is unknown. No base quality values were provided; no much bigger clone lies one nucleotide off. The trim is 5 bases for V and 2 bases for J, with a gap of 19 bases between the germline ends. CDR1 DFQATT and CDR2 SNEGSKA were looked up in the germline V gene (reference sequence). Counted from cysteine to phenylalanine, this CDR3 has 15 amino acids. Only CDR3 DNA remains: 45 bases, in frame from the first base. Ficoll-Paque density gradient centrifugation was used to isolate PBMCs. Sequencing instrument: Illumina NovaSeq 6000. TCRalpha and TCRbeta cDNA libraries were built by 5'RACE with constant-segment primers, adding sample barcodes and unique molecular identifiers. RNA was extracted from every sample with Trizol reagent. The libraries were amplified in two PCR steps, and the second step added a second sample barcode and Illumina TruSeq adapters. Libraries were sequenced on an Illumina NovaSeq with 2 x 150 bp paired-end reads. The authors' pipeline ran thus. With migec v1.2.7, reads were demultiplexed and then collapsed into UMI-guided consensus sequences. With mixcr v2.1.11, UMI consensuses were aligned to TRA and TRB V and J templates and assembled into clonotypes. Expanded or contracted clonotypes were those called significant by both edgeR and NoisET, with noise models trained on biological replicates. For edgeR calls, the cutoffs were a false discovery rate-adjusted p below 0.01 and a log2 fold-change threshold of 1. PCA with hierarchical clustering of max-normalized trajectories of the 1000 most abundant clonotypes was used as exploratory dynamics analysis. Each responding clone was given a CD4 or CD8 phenotype based on the CD4+ and CD8+ repertoires, which had been sequenced separately. TCRdb trimmed the raw reads at Q25, called clones with MiXCR and kept productive beta chains. Every CDR3 protein is listed once, alongside the most common genes and DNA of its rows. What appears here as the V and J calls and clone size reflects TCRdb's work, not the paper's. This sample lists 150,000 or so distinct CDR3 sequences; approximately 15% were detected once. The ten largest clones add up to less than 15% of the sample.

The data were taken from a study of T-cell memory formation after mild COVID-19 (dated by TCRdb to the early 2020s). Notes on the research overall: Most TCR sequence clusters were specific to one of the two donors. Longitudinal TCRalpha and TCRbeta repertoire sequencing tracked T-cell clones expanding and contracting after mild COVID-19 in two donors. The cohort was made up of two young adult volunteers, one female and one male, who were previously healthy. Overall study outcomes, separate from this receptor: Contracting CD4+ clones were found mainly in CM and EM memory subsets, while CD8+ clones were enriched in EMRA. The study covered only two mild cases, and larger cohorts including severe cases with pre-infection samples were considered necessary. Clones contracting from day 15 to 85 had balanced CD4/CD8 phenotypes, while a second wave expanding from day 15 to 37 was biased towards CD4+. The second-wave clones that peaked on day 37 were not confirmed to be SARS-CoV-2 specific. Some responding clones were detected in pre-infection memory, suggesting pre-existing cross-reactive memory T cells joined the SARS-CoV-2 response.

Sequencing was done on a sample of PBMCs or a T cell subset sorted from them (not recorded which). The chain is encoded by TRBV20-1 joined to TRBJ2-7; the D gene cannot be resolved reliably. The receptor's source is an adult woman who had mild COVID-19 (a few samples of this study predate the infection). The sample titles of this study are shuffled in the database, so cell type and time point are left out; the donor was told from shared clones. The CDR3 region has the sequence CSAPPWGPGAYEQYF. The bases read TGCAGTGCTCCCCCATGGGGTCCTGGGGCCTACGAGCAGTACTTC.